The 15 T cell receptor beta chains listed next were all sequenced from one sample in a study of T cells after yellow fever vaccination. TCRdb itself ran the 5' RACE reads through MiXCR, one entry per CDR3 protein. The repertoire consists of hundreds of thousands of distinct CDR3 sequences, with roughly 13% occurring once and the leading ten covering about 14%. The sequenced sample was PBMCs, obtained on the day of the yellow fever booster vaccination. The receptor set was obtained from a man aged 25 to 40 who received the YFV17D yellow fever vaccine.

V usage is TRBV19 and J usage is TRBJ2-5; unclear D gene. CDR1 and CDR2 from the germline V gene are LNHDA and SQIVND (reference sequence). V shed 9 bases and J shed 5 bases, with 13 bases lying between them. The CDR3 totals 12 residues. The CDR3 bases are TGTGCCAGCCGCTCCGGTGGGGAGACCCAGTACTTC. Translation gives CASRSGGETQYF.

The chain carries TRBV6-1 and TRBJ2-5; D may correspond to TRBD1 or TRBD2 (6 bases each). Germline CDR1 reads MNHNS; CDR2 reads SASEGT. The CDR3 covers 16 residues. Trimming took 4 bases from V and 4 from J, leaving 19 bases between them. CDR3 coding DNA: TGTGCCAGCAGTGGGGCACCGGGACTCAGGGGAGAGACCCAGTACTTC. This sequence encodes CASSGAPGLRGETQYF.

The rearrangement joins TRBV6-5 to TRBJ2-5; D is perhaps TRBD1 (6 bases). The CDR3 extends over 14 amino acids. V lost 2 bases and J 3 bases, leaving 10 bases between the germline ends. The germline V gene encodes CDR1 MNHEY and CDR2 SVGAGI. The CDR3, as DNA: TGTGCCAGCAGTTACAGGGGGTTGGAAGAGACCCAGTACTTC. This encodes CASSYRGLEETQYF.

The rearrangement uses TRBV25-1 and TRBJ2-2, with unresolved D. Germline CDR1 is MGHDK and CDR2 is SYGVNS. Trimming took 8 bases from V and 7 from J, leaving 17 bases between them. The CDR3 extends over 14 amino acids. The CDR3 coding sequence is TGTGCCAGCCCTTACTCACCTATGGGCGGGGAGCTGTTTTTT. Protein product: CASPYSPMGGELFF.

The chain combines TRBV20-1 with TRBJ2-1, with a possible D match to TRBD2 (6 bases). V dropped 5 bases and J dropped 10 bases, with 18 bases sitting between them. Germline CDR1 is DFQATT and CDR2 is SNEGSKA (reference sequence). There are 13 residues in the CDR3. The CDR3 here is CSAASGRNYEQFF. The CDR3 DNA reads TGCAGTGCTGCAAGTGGGAGGAACTACGAGCAGTTCTTC.

Points on this clonotype: At one end the junction does not follow the germline gene, possibly because of a read error. The chain's CDR3 is CASSAGTSGSPLF. CDR3 DNA: TGTGCCAGCAGCGCGGGGACTAGCGGGAGCCCACTCTTC. The chain uses TRBV11-1 and TRBJ2-7, with 14 bases identical to TRBD2. The CDR3 runs to 13 residues. Germline CDR1 is SGHAT and CDR2 is FQDESV (reference sequence).

This clonotype was detected many times. This sequence joins TRBV7-2 and TRBJ2-1; possibly TRBD1 or TRBD2 for D (5 bases each). The CDR3 has 11 amino acids. The germline V gene encodes CDR1 SGHTA and CDR2 FQGNSA. Trimming took off 4 bases at V and 10 bases at J, with 8 bases between the two ends. The CDR3 is CASSSRDEQFF. CDR3 coding DNA: TGTGCCAGCAGCTCAAGGGACGAGCAGTTCTTC.

The chain links TRBV11-2 to TRBJ2-1; tentatively, D is TRBD2 (6 bases). The germline CDR1 and CDR2 sequences are SGHAT and FQNNGV. Between the trimmed V and J ends, which lost 5 bases and 8 bases, there was a span of 22 bases. The CDR3 is made up of 16 amino acids. This CDR3 reads CASSPLSGQVYYEQFF. Here the CDR3 DNA reads TGTGCCAGCAGCCCCTTGAGCGGGCAGGTTTACTATGAGCAGTTCTTC.

A few counts support this clonotype. The chain uses TRBV23-1 and TRBJ2-1; D possibly corresponds to TRBD1 (6 bases). TRBV23-1 is marked as an open reading frame, function uncertain. Trimming shortened V by 3 bases and J by 6 bases, and 15 bases separated the two germline ends. The CDR3 has 15 amino acids. CDR3 protein: CASSHLDWGRNEQFF. DNA for the CDR3: TGCGCCAGCAGTCATCTGGACTGGGGGCGCAATGAGCAGTTCTTC.

The chain uses TRBV7-2 and TRBJ2-7, with D maybe TRBD2 (6 bases). The germline CDR1 and CDR2 sequences are SGHTA and FQGNSA. This CDR3 has 13 residues. Deletions cut 2 bases from V and 5 bases from J, with 10 bases between. The CDR3 nucleotides read TGTGCCAGCAGCTTACGGGAGCTCGACGAGCAGTACTTC. Protein sequence: CASSLRELDEQYF.

There are a few counts of this clonotype. V is TRBV30 and J is TRBJ1-1; possible D gene TRBD1, 6 bases. Germline V gene lookup returns CDR1 GTSNPN and CDR2 SVGIG (reference sequence). The CDR3 covers 13 residues. Trimming removed 4 bases from V and 3 bases from J, with 12 bases in between. The CDR3 DNA reads as TGTGCCTGGAACTACAGGGTCGACACTGAAGCTTTCTTT. Translated: CAWNYRVDTEAFF.

The chain is built from TRBV5-1 and TRBJ1-2; TRBD1 agrees at 10 bases. The CDR3 sequence is 13 residues long. V lost 9 bases, J lost 5 bases, and 7 bases stayed unmatched. Germline lookup yields CDR1 SGHRS and CDR2 YFSETQ. The CDR3 protein is CATGQGDGYGYTF. The CDR3 nucleotides read TGCGCCACCGGACAGGGGGATGGATATGGCTACACCTTC.

This clonotype occurred many times. The V call is TRBV12-3 or TRBV12-4, the J call TRBJ1-4; D is unresolved. This CDR3 spans 12 amino acids. Trimming shortened V by 4 bases and J by 8 bases, and 8 bases separated the two germline ends. CDR3 protein: CASSSRVEKLFF. For the CDR3, the DNA is TGTGCCAGCAGTTCCCGGGTCGAAAAACTGTTTTTT.

The V call is TRBV7-2, the J call TRBJ2-7; D is unresolved. Germline V gives CDR1 SGHTA, CDR2 FQGNSA. The CDR3 extends over 13 amino acids. V lost 2 bases and J 4 bases, leaving 9 bases between the germline ends. CDR3 residues: CASSLRFVYEQYF. The CDR3 DNA reads as TGTGCCAGCAGCTTACGGTTCGTTTACGAGCAGTACTTC.

The genes are TRBV6-2 or TRBV6-3 and TRBJ1-5; D gene unclear. The CDR3 length is 12 residues. Trimming pared 5 bases from V and 9 bases from J, leaving 11 bases between. CDR1 is MNHEY, CDR2 SVGEGT, per germline. The CDR3 sequence is CASSPPVGPQHF. CDR3 bases: TGTGCCAGCAGTCCCCCGGTCGGGCCCCAGCATTTT.